The 23 T cell receptor beta chains below come from one sample, sequenced in a study of post-analysis software for immune sequencing data. Regarding the study as a whole: Patients carried five TRBV segments more frequently than controls did, and TRBV5-6, TRBV5-1 and TRBV20-1 were among them.

Which antigens these TCRs recognize remains unknown. Unique molecular identifiers were present in the TCR beta cDNA libraries. TCRdb used MiXCR to reprocess the PCR reads, holding one entry per CDR3 protein. The sample has approximately 770,000 distinct CDR3 sequences, around 45% seen once; the top ten hold roughly 5%. The source material was blood. The source of these receptors is a girl aged 10 to 17 with multiple sclerosis.

CDR3 region: CASSQGYNREYEQYF. CDR3 DNA sequence: TGCGCCAGCAGCCAAGGGTATAACAGGGAGTACGAGCAGTACTTC. The rearrangement links TRBV4-3 to TRBJ2-7; D might be TRBD1 (6 bases). Germline CDR1 is LGHNA and CDR2 is YSLEER. V was pared by 1 base and J by 4 bases, with 14 bases between. CDR3 length: 15 residues.

The V and J genes are TRBV6-5 and TRBJ2-4; TRBD1 aligns across 8 bases. TRBJ2-7 explains the end of the DNA better; the J call may be wrong. Germline V gene data show CDR1 as MNHEY and CDR2 as SVGAGI. The CDR3 totals 14 residues. The CDR3 coding sequence is TGTGCCAGCAGTCAGACAGGGGTGCCCTACGAGCAGTACTTC. Its translation is CASSQTGVPYEQYF.

The chain uses TRBV15 and TRBJ2-3, with D perhaps matching TRBD2 (6 bases). Germline V gene lookup returns CDR1 LNHNV and CDR2 YYDKDF (reference sequence). The CDR3 runs 13 residues. V lost 1 base and J lost 4, with 6 bases in between. CDR3 DNA: TGTGCCACCAGCAGAGGGAGGGCAGATACGCAGTATTTT. Protein product: CATSRGRADTQYF. The full variable domain, in which reference TRBV15 and TRBJ2-3 provide the parts outside the CDR3, is DAMVIQNPRYQVTQFGKPVTLSCSQTLNHNVMYWYQQKSSQAPKLLFHYYDKDFNNEADTPDNFQSRRPNTSFCFLDIRSPGLGDTAMYLCATSRGRADTQYFGPGTRLTVL.

Written as DNA, the CDR3 is TGTGCCACCAGCAAAGAGACGGGAGGGCTTAGCGAGCAGTACTTC. It specifies CATSKETGGLSEQYF. The chain carries TRBV15 and TRBJ2-7, with 8 nucleotides matching TRBD2. The CDR3 contains 15 residues. Germline CDR1 is LNHNV and CDR2 is YYDKDF (reference sequence). Unmatched junction bases numbered 11, after V lost 4 bases and J lost 6 bases.

This clonotype was recorded a few times. V usage is TRBV5-4 and J usage is TRBJ1-1; 10 bases line up with TRBD1. The CDR3 contains 16 residues. V shed 7 bases, J shed 4 bases, and the junction held 13 bases outside the gene matches. CDR1 and CDR2 from the germline V gene are SGHNT and YYREEE (reference sequence). CDR3 in DNA: TGTGCCAGCGGGCCCGACAGGGGGCGTTCGGGCACTGAAGCTTTCTTT. This translates into CASGPDRGRSGTEAFF.

This clonotype was picked up a small number of times. The J gene is TRBJ2-4, the V gene TRBV29-1, with a possible D match to TRBD2 (5 bases). The CDR3 extends over 12 amino acids. Trimming left V 4 bases short and J 4 bases short, with 8 bases between. CDR1 is SQVTM and CDR2 is ANQGSEA in the germline V gene. The CDR3 sequence is CSVATGKNIQYF. CDR3 nucleotides: TGCAGCGTTGCAACGGGGAAAAACATTCAGTACTTC.

Concerning this clonotype itself: Germline and junction disagree at one end, which may indicate a read error. This rearrangement joins TRBV5-1 to TRBJ2-6; 8 nucleotides align to TRBD1. The CDR3 contains 17 residues. The germline gives CDR1 SGHRS, CDR2 YFSETQ. In DNA, the CDR3 is TGCGCCAGCAGCTTGACAGGGGGACTCTTTGAGGCCAACGTCCTGAATTTC. This encodes CASSLTGGLFEANVLNF.

This sequence joins TRBV6-6 and TRBJ2-3; D is unresolved. V was clipped by 6 bases and J by 4 bases, with 11 bases between them. CDR3 size: 13 residues. Germline assignment: CDR1 MNHNY and CDR2 SVGAGI (reference sequence). CDR3 DNA: TGTGCCAGCAGAAACCAACGAGCAGATACGCAGTATTTT. It translates to CASRNQRADTQYF.

The table lists this clonotype with a few counts. V usage is TRBV27 and J usage is TRBJ2-4, with D possibly matching TRBD2 (6 bases). The J call may be wrong; the DNA end is better matched by TRBJ2-7. The CDR3 is 15 amino acids. Per the germline V gene, CDR1 is MNHEY and CDR2 is SMNVEV (reference sequence). CDR3 protein: CASSPRDFESYEQYF. The CDR3 nucleotides are TGTGCCAGCAGTCCGAGGGACTTCGAATCTTACGAGCAGTACTTC.

This chain links TRBV4-2 with TRBJ2-3, with 11 bases lining up with TRBD2. V was clipped by 0 bases and J by 1 base; unmatched bases: 0. Germline V gives CDR1 LGHNA, CDR2 YNFKEQ. CDR3 length equals 16 residues. CDR3 sequence reads: CASSQELAGGTDTQYF. Here the CDR3 DNA reads TGTGCCAGCAGCCAAGAACTAGCGGGAGGCACAGATACGCAGTATTTT.

The sample holds a few counts of this clonotype. V and J are TRBV30 and TRBJ1-6; no clear D. The CDR3 has 14 amino acids. Germline CDR1 is GTSNPN and CDR2 is SVGIG (reference sequence). The V and J ends lost 0 bases and 7 bases respectively, with 10 bases between them. DNA of the CDR3: TGTGCCTGGAGTGTATATCAGGAGAATTCACCCCTCCACTTT. It specifies CAWSVYQENSPLHF.

The chain employs TRBV6-5 and TRBJ2-5; 9 bases line up with TRBD1. The CDR3 spans 14 residues. Germline V gives CDR1 MNHEY, CDR2 SVGAGI. Unmatched junction bases numbered 7, after V lost 6 bases and J lost 5 bases. The CDR3 nucleotides are TGTGCCAGCAGGAAACGACAGGGGGAGGAGACCCAGTACTTC. Its translation: CASRKRQGEETQYF.

The V gene is TRBV7-3, the J gene TRBJ2-4; TRBD2 is a possible D gene (5 bases). The J call may be incorrect, as the DNA end agrees better with TRBJ2-7. In germline, CDR1 is SGHTA, CDR2 FQGTGA. The length of the CDR3 is 15 residues. The CDR3 DNA sequence: TGTGCCAGCAGCTTGGGCGGAGGTCCTTTTGGCGAGCAGTACTTC. Protein sequence: CASSLGGGPFGEQYF.

This clonotype was counted only a few times. V and J are TRBV20-1 and TRBJ1-1; D may be TRBD1 (5 bases). This CDR3 contains 12 residues. V was trimmed by 3 bases and J by 11 bases, leaving 16 bases between them. CDR1 and CDR2 (germline): DFQATT, SNEGSKA (reference sequence). CDR3 protein: CSARGPGLSAFF. The CDR3 DNA reads TGCAGTGCTAGGGGACCCGGTTTAAGTGCTTTCTTT.

The chain carries TRBV6-5 and TRBJ2-2, with a possible D match to TRBD2 (6 bases). The CDR3 loop spans 16 amino acids. V was trimmed by 2 bases and J by 0 bases, leaving 10 bases between them. Germline CDR1 is MNHEY and CDR2 is SVGAGI. The CDR3 sequence: CASSYLRRANTGELFF. In nucleotides, the CDR3 is TGTGCCAGCAGTTACCTCAGGAGGGCGAACACCGGGGAGCTGTTTTTT.

The chain has TRBV20-1 and TRBJ2-1; 9 bases are shared with TRBD2. Germline V gene lookup returns CDR1 DFQATT and CDR2 SNEGSKA (reference sequence). The junction had 5 bases not matched to a gene; V was cut back by 1 base and J by 1 base. The CDR3 sequence is 16 residues long. The chain's CDR3 is CSARGGLARSYNEQFF. The CDR3 DNA reads as TGCAGTGCTAGAGGTGGACTAGCGCGATCCTACAATGAGCAGTTCTTC.

This clonotype was found a few times. The V call is TRBV7-2, the J call TRBJ2-3; possibly TRBD2 for D (5 bases). The CDR3 contains 14 residues. The germline CDR1 and CDR2 sequences are SGHTA and FQGNSA. V lost 5 bases, J lost 5 bases, and 14 bases lay in between. For the CDR3, the DNA is TGTGCCAGCAGCACCCGGACCGGAGGAGATACGCAGTATTTT. This codes for CASSTRTGGDTQYF.

The chain uses TRBV19 and TRBJ2-7, with D perhaps TRBD1 (6 bases). The CDR3 is 15 amino acids. The V end was cut by 4 bases, the J end by 2 bases, with 15 bases between. In germline, CDR1 is LNHDA, CDR2 SQIVND (reference sequence). CDR3 nucleotide sequence: TGTGCCAGTAGTACGAGGGGCGACAGGCCCTACGAGCAGTACTTC. Protein sequence: CASSTRGDRPYEQYF.

CDR3 amino acids: CASSQEGRATSEQYF. The CDR3, as DNA: TGTGCCAGCAGCCAAGAAGGACGGGCTACTAGTGAGCAGTACTTC. J is TRBJ2-7 and V is TRBV4-2; D is perhaps TRBD2 (5 bases). Germline assignment: CDR1 LGHNA and CDR2 YNFKEQ. This CDR3 has 15 amino acids. Trimming took off 0 bases at V and 7 bases at J, with 16 bases between the two ends.

V gene TRBV3-1 combines with J gene TRBJ1-1; tentative D call: TRBD1 (6 bases). The V gene lost 1 base and the J gene lost 1 base, with 10 bases spanning the gap. Germline V gene data show CDR1 as LGHDT and CDR2 as YNNKEL (reference sequence). The CDR3 is 15 amino acids. CDR3 amino acids: CASSQGGAGNTEAFF. Written as DNA, the CDR3 is TGTGCCAGCAGCCAAGGGGGGGCCGGGAACACTGAAGCTTTCTTT.

The rearrangement joins TRBV6-6 to TRBJ2-3; no reliable D call. CDR1 and CDR2 (germline): MNHNY, SVGAGI (reference sequence). The V gene lost 0 bases and the J gene lost 2 bases, with 9 bases spanning the gap. There are 15 residues in the CDR3. The CDR3 is CASSYSGRYTDTQYF. The CDR3, as DNA: TGTGCCAGCAGTTACTCCGGCCGATACACAGATACGCAGTATTTT.

This clonotype was recorded a few times. This sequence joins TRBV6-5 and TRBJ2-1; tentatively, D is TRBD1 or TRBD2 (5 bases each). Trimming cost V 8 bases and J 8 bases, with 22 bases left between them. Germline loops: CDR1 MNHEY, CDR2 SVGAGI. The length of the CDR3 is 15 residues. The CDR3 protein is CASAIRVGETHEQFF. The CDR3 coding sequence is TGTGCCAGCGCGATAAGGGTGGGGGAAACACATGAGCAGTTCTTC.

The chain combines TRBV7-9 with TRBJ1-2; TRBD1 is a possible D gene (6 bases). The CDR3 has 15 residues. V was trimmed by 4 bases and J by 5 bases, leaving 17 bases between them. Germline values: CDR1 SEHNR, CDR2 FQNEAQ (reference sequence). CDR3: CASSSQRTAQYGYTF. The CDR3 DNA follows: TGTGCCAGCAGCTCCCAGCGGACAGCTCAGTATGGCTACACCTTC.